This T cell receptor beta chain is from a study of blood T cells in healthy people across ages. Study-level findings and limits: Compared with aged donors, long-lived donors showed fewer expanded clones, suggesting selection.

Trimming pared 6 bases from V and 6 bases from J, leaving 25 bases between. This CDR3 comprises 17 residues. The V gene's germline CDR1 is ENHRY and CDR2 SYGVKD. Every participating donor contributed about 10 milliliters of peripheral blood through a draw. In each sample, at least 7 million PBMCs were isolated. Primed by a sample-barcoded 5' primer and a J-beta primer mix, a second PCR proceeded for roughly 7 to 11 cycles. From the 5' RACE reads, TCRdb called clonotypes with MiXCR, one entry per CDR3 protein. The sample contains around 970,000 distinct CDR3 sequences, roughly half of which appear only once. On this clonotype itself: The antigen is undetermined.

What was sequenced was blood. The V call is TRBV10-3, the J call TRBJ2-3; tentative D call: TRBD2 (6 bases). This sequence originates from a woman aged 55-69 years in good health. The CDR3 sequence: CAISSRGSGSQLDTQYF. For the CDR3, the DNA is TGTGCCATCAGCTCCCGTGGTAGCGGATCTCAGCTGGATACGCAGTATTTT.